The 18 T cell receptor beta chains listed next were all sequenced from one sample in a study of T cell changes during pregnancy in multiple sclerosis. Some clones are missing from TCRdb's copy, which holds only in-frame ones; the method was immunoSEQ multiplex PCR. The sample lists about 46,000 clones, approximately 92% occurring once. Material: CD8+ T cells from peripheral blood mononuclear cells, obtained after pregnancy. All receptors derive from a female donor with multiple sclerosis, enrolled in a pregnancy study.

This chain uses TRBV7-9 with TRBJ2-1; 8 nucleotides line up with TRBD2. V gave up 6 bases and J gave up 9 bases; unmatched junction bases: 13. In germline, CDR1 is SEHNR, CDR2 FQNEAQ (reference sequence). The CDR3 covers 15 residues. The CDR3 protein is CASRPSGSPLGEQFF. The CDR3 nucleotides read TGTGCCAGCAGACCAAGCGGGAGTCCCCTCGGTGAGCAGTTCTTC.

This clone was detected once. This sequence joins TRBV2 and TRBJ1-4; the D gene is possibly TRBD1 (5 bases). Germline lookup yields CDR1 SNHLY and CDR2 FYNNEI. V lost 6 bases and J lost 2, with 7 bases in between. This CDR3 comprises 13 residues. CDR3 residues: CASRDTTNEKLFF. CDR3 coding DNA: TGTGCCAGCAGGGACACCACTAATGAAAAACTGTTTTTT. Full variable domain (outside the CDR3, taken from reference TRBV2 and TRBJ1-4): EPEVTQTPSHQVTQMGQEVILRCVPISNHLYFYWYRQILGQKVEFLVSFYNNEISEKSEIFDDQFSVERPDGSNFTLKIRSTKLEDSAMYFCASRDTTNEKLFFGSGTQLSVL.

The rearrangement uses TRBV5-4 and TRBJ1-2, with D possibly TRBD1 on 6 matching bases. This CDR3 contains 14 residues. CDR1 SGHNT and CDR2 YYREEE come from the germline V gene (reference sequence). Trimming took off 0 bases at V and 10 bases at J, with 16 bases between the two ends. The CDR3 loop reads CASSLEWGRLDYTF. Written as DNA, the CDR3 is TGTGCCAGCAGCTTGGAATGGGGGCGCCTGGACTACACCTTC. Full variable domain (rest looked up from reference TRBV5-4 and TRBJ1-2): ETGVTQSPTHLIKTRGQQVTLRCSSQSGHNTVSWYQQALGQGPQFIFQYYREEENGRGNFPPRFSGLQFPNYSSELNVNALELDDSALYLCASSLEWGRLDYTFGSGTRLTVV.

The chain has TRBV6-1 and TRBJ2-1; 9 bases fit TRBD1. CDR3 size: 15 residues. The V and J ends lost 3 bases and 3 bases, in that order; junction bases with no gene match: 3. Germline CDR1 MNHNS, CDR2 SASEGT. The DNA for the CDR3 is TGTGCCAGCAGTGACGGGACAGGGCGCTACAATGAGCAGTTCTTC. Translating gives CASSDGTGRYNEQFF.

The chain combines TRBV27 with TRBJ2-7; a possible D gene is TRBD2 (5 bases). Trimming took 3 bases from V and 2 from J, leaving 14 bases between them. This CDR3 spans 15 amino acids. CDR1 MNHEY and CDR2 SMNVEV come from the germline V gene (reference sequence). This CDR3 reads CASSFQPGLTYEQYF. The DNA of the CDR3 is TGTGCCAGCAGTTTTCAGCCAGGACTTACCTACGAGCAGTACTTC.

For this clone: Other DNA sequences from this sample encode an identical CDR3 as well. The V call is TRBV29-1, the J call TRBJ2-1; the match to TRBD2 covers 8 bases. V shed 2 bases, J shed 6 bases, and the junction held 9 bases outside the gene matches. Germline-derived CDR1 and CDR2 are SQVTM and ANQGSEA. This CDR3 contains 15 residues. The CDR3 DNA sequence: TGCAGCGTTGAAAGCGGGAGTTTACCCCGCAATGAGCAGTTCTTC. Amino acids: CSVESGSLPRNEQFF.

The V and J genes are TRBV14 and TRBJ2-7; D ambiguous. V lost 0 bases and J 0 bases, leaving 9 bases between the germline ends. Per germline, CDR1 SGHDN and CDR2 FVKESK. The CDR3 runs to 15 residues. This CDR3 reads CASSQETGSSYEQYF. For the CDR3, the DNA is TGTGCCAGCAGCCAAGAGACTGGCAGCTCCTACGAGCAGTACTTC.

This chain links TRBV12-5 with TRBJ2-1; no reliable D call. CDR3 size: 14 residues. The V gene lost 4 bases and the J gene lost 3 bases, with 10 bases spanning the gap. Per germline, CDR1 LGHNT and CDR2 FRNRAP. In DNA, the CDR3 is TGTGCTAGTGGTTACGACTCCGACTACAATGAGCAGTTCTTC. It encodes CASGYDSDYNEQFF.

The sample holds one count of this clone. The genes are TRBV2 and TRBJ2-5, with a weak D call TRBD2 (6 bases). V gave up 9 bases and J gave up 5 bases, with 25 bases separating them. This CDR3 is built from 16 residues. CDR1 SNHLY and CDR2 FYNNEI come from the germline V gene. As DNA, the CDR3 is TGTGCCAGTATTGAGGGCGGGGCTCCCGCCCGGGAGACCCAGTACTTC. Its translation is CASIEGGAPARETQYF.

V usage is TRBV29-1 and J usage is TRBJ1-1, with 7 bases that match TRBD1. This CDR3 region has 14 residues. The J segment lost 5 bases and the V segment lost 4 bases, leaving 10 bases of the junction unmatched. The germline V gene encodes CDR1 SQVTM and CDR2 ANQGSEA. The CDR3 is CSVGEGRGRTEAFF. The CDR3 coding sequence is TGCAGCGTTGGAGAAGGCAGGGGGAGGACTGAAGCTTTCTTT.

The chain carries TRBV6-5 and TRBJ2-3; 10 positions agree with TRBD2. This CDR3 spans 15 amino acids. Germline V CDR1 and CDR2: MNHEY, SVGAGI. The V segment lost 4 bases and the J segment 4 bases; nucleotides outside the gene matches: 5. The CDR3 DNA reads as TGTGCCAGCAGTTCAGCTAGCGGGGGTTCAGATACGCAGTATTTT. Its protein product is CASSSASGGSDTQYF.

The chain couples TRBV7-9 to TRBJ2-3; D remains unclear. Deletions cut 5 bases from V and 6 bases from J, with 12 bases between. CDR3 length equals 13 residues. Germline V gives CDR1 SEHNR, CDR2 FQNEAQ (reference sequence). The CDR3 sequence: CASSPPPTDTQYF. The DNA for the CDR3 is TGTGCCAGCAGCCCCCCGCCTACCGATACGCAGTATTTT.

The rearrangement uses TRBV5-8 and TRBJ2-3, with TRBD1 matching 7 bases. Trimming took 5 bases from V and 3 from J; bases not matched to a gene: 9. CDR3 length equals 15 residues. CDR1 and CDR2 from the germline V gene are SGHTS and YDEGEE. This CDR3 reads CASREDRIGTDTQYF. The CDR3 DNA is TGTGCCAGCAGGGAGGACAGGATTGGAACAGATACGCAGTATTTT.

The chain carries TRBV7-2 and TRBJ2-7, with TRBD1 matching over 8 bases. CDR1 and CDR2 from the germline V gene are SGHTA and FQGNSA. V lost 1 base and J lost 1; bases outside the gene matches: 6. The CDR3 has 16 residues. The CDR3 is CASSLVFGQGSYEQYF. The CDR3 nucleotides are TGTGCCAGCAGCTTAGTATTTGGACAGGGATCCTACGAGCAGTACTTC.

The chain joins TRBV5-4 to TRBJ2-1, with TRBD2 matching 12 bases. The CDR3 length is 20 residues. Germline CDR1 SGHNT, CDR2 YYREEE (reference sequence). J was trimmed by 1 base and V by 4 bases; bases with no gene match: 15. CDR3: CASSPGPSGRALTSYNEQFF. The CDR3 coding sequence is TGTGCCAGCAGCCCGGGGCCTAGCGGGAGGGCCCTCACTTCCTACAATGAGCAGTTCTTC.

The V call is TRBV7-9, the J call TRBJ2-7; 10 positions agree with TRBD1. This CDR3 region has 15 residues. CDR1 and CDR2 from the germline V gene are SEHNR and FQNEAQ (reference sequence). Unmatched junction bases numbered 1, after V lost 1 base and J lost 1 base. CDR3 sequence reads: CASSLGDRGSYEQYF. DNA for the CDR3: TGTGCCAGCAGCTTAGGGGACAGGGGATCCTACGAGCAGTACTTC.

CDR3 nucleotide sequence: TGCGCCAGCAGCCCCCATTCCCTAGCGGGTGAAGAGACCCAGTACTTC. Translation: CASSPHSLAGEETQYF. The rearrangement joins TRBV4-1 to TRBJ2-5, with TRBD2 matching 8 bases. The CDR3 has 16 amino acids. The V and J ends lost 4 bases and 3 bases, in that order; junction bases with no gene match: 10. CDR1 and CDR2 from the germline V gene are MGHRA and YSYEKL.

The chain carries TRBV4-2 and TRBJ2-3; D may be TRBD2 (5 bases). CDR3 length equals 16 residues. Germline-derived CDR1 and CDR2 are LGHNA and YNFKEQ. V was shortened by 5 bases and J by 0 bases, with 15 bases between the two germline ends. CDR3 sequence reads: CASSELGRTSTDTQYF. DNA for the CDR3: TGTGCCAGCAGCGAACTAGGAAGAACTAGCACAGATACGCAGTATTTT.